This T cell receptor beta chain was sequenced in a study of control samples from healthy donors and cancer patients. Sequenced by immunoSEQ multiplex PCR; TCRdb stores in-frame clones only, minus some. The sample yields about 150,000 clones, more than 90% seen once. The sequenced sample consisted of blood. This TCR was recovered from a woman in her thirties or forties in good health.

The CDR3 DNA sequence: TGCGCCAGCCGCAACCAGGGGACCGGGGAGCTGTTTTTT. Translated, it gives CASRNQGTGELFF. This chain joins TRBV5-1 and TRBJ2-2; possibly TRBD1 for D (6 bases). V lost 7 bases and J 5 bases, leaving 12 bases between the germline ends. Germline CDR1 is SGHRS and CDR2 is YFSETQ. CDR3 length: 13 residues.